One sample yielded the 4 T cell receptor beta chains listed below, sequenced in a study of T cell changes during pregnancy in multiple sclerosis. Data came from immunoSEQ multiplex PCR; TCRdb stores just in-frame clones and leaves some out. This sample yields some 64,000 clones, of which more than 85% are seen a single time; about 2.1% belongs to the top ten. The specimen was peripheral blood, collected in the first trimester of pregnancy. The receptors shown here come from a female donor with multiple sclerosis, enrolled in a pregnancy study.

The chain has TRBV11-2 and TRBJ1-2; D unclear. This CDR3 spans 13 amino acids. Germline V gives CDR1 SGHAT, CDR2 FQNNGV. Deletions cut 4 bases from V and 4 bases from J, with 10 bases between. The CDR3 nucleotides read TGTGCCAGCAGCTCAGGCGGGGTCTATGGCTACACCTTC. It yields the protein CASSSGGVYGYTF.

CDR3 protein: CASSETDRTNYGYTF. In nucleotides, the CDR3 is TGTGCCAGCAGTGAAACCGACAGGACCAACTATGGCTACACCTTC. The chain recombines TRBV6-1 with TRBJ1-2; D is perhaps TRBD1 (6 bases). The germline V gene encodes CDR1 MNHNS and CDR2 SASEGT. The CDR3 sequence is 15 residues long. Deletions cut 2 bases from V and 2 bases from J, with 12 bases between.

CDR3: CASSLAGGTSNEKLFF. CDR3 DNA sequence: TGTGCCAGCAGCTTAGCGGGAGGGACAAGTAATGAAAAACTGTTTTTT. This chain links TRBV7-2 with TRBJ1-4; TRBD1 might be the D (6 bases). Germline V gives CDR1 SGHTA, CDR2 FQGNSA. The germline V and J ends were trimmed by 0 bases and 4 bases, with 12 bases remaining between them. The CDR3 has 16 residues.

The chain recombines TRBV27 with TRBJ1-5; TRBD1 is a possible D gene (5 bases). V lost 3 bases, J lost 1 base, and 13 bases lay in between. CDR3 length: 16 residues. The germline gives CDR1 MNHEY, CDR2 SMNVEV (reference sequence). The CDR3 is CASSFRGRGSNQPQHF. CDR3 in DNA: TGTGCCAGCAGTTTTCGGGGGAGAGGGAGCAATCAGCCCCAGCATTTT.